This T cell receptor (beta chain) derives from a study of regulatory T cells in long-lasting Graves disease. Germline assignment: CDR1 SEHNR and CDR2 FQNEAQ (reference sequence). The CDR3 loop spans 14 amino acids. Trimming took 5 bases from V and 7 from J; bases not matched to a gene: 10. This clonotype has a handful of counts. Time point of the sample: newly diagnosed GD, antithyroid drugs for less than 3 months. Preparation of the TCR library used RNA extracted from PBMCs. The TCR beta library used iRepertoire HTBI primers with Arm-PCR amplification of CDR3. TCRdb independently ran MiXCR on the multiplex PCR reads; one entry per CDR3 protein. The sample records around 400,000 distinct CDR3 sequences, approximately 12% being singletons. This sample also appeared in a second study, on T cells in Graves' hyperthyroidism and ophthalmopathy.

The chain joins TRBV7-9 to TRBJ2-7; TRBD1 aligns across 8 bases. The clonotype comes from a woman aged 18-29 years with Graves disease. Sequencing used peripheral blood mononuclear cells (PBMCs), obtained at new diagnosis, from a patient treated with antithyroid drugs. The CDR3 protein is CASSPQQGVKEQYF. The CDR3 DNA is TGTGCCAGCAGCCCTCAACAGGGGGTGAAGGAGCAGTACTTC.